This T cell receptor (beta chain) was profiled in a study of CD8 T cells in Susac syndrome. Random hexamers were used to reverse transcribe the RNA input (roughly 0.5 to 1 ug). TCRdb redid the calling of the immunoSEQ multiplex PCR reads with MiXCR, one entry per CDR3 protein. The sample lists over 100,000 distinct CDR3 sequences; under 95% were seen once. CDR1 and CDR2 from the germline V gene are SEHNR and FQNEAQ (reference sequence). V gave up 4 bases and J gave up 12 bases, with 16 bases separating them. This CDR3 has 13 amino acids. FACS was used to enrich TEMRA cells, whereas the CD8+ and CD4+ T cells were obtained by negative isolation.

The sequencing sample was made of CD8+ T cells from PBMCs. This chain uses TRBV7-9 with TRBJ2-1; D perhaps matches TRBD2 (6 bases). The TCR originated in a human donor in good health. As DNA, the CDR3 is TGTGCCAGCAGCTCACAGGCTAGCGTTGTGCAGTTCTTC. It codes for CASSSQASVVQFF. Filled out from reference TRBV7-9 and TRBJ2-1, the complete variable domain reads DTGVSQNPRHKITKRGQNVTFRCDPISEHNRLYWYRQTLGQGPEFLTYFQNEAQLEKSRLLSDRFSAERPKGSFSTLEIQRTEQGDSAMYLCASSSQASVVQFFGPGTRLTVL.